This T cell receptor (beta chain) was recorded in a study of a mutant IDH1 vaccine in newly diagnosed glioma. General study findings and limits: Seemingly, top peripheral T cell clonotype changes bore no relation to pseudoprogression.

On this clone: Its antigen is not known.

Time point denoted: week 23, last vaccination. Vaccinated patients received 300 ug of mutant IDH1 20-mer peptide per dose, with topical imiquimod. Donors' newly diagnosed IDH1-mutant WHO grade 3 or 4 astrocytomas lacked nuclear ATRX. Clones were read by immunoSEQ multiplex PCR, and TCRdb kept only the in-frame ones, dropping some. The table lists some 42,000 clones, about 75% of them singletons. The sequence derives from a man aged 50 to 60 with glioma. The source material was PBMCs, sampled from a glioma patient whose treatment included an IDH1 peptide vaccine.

The CDR3 DNA follows: TGTGCCAGCAGTTTGGGGCAGTCTCATAGGACCCAGCATTTT. Encoded protein: CASSLGQSHRTQHF. The chain combines TRBV28 with TRBJ1-5, with D perhaps matching TRBD1 (5 bases). V was clipped by 3 bases and J by 11 bases, with 17 bases between them. The CDR3 extends over 14 amino acids. The V gene's germline CDR1 is MDHEN and CDR2 SYDVKM.